One sample yielded the 21 T cell receptor beta chains listed below, sequenced in a study of blood T cell repertoires in COVID-19. Only in-frame clones appear in the TCRdb table, and some are missing; sequencing was by immunoSEQ multiplex PCR. The profile shows about 240,000 clones, 86% of them singletons. Material for sequencing was peripheral blood. Receptor source: an elderly man with acute or convalescent COVID-19.

The chain employs TRBV29-1 and TRBJ1-1; TRBD1 aligns across 9 bases. The CDR3 sequence is 13 residues long. The ends lost 6 bases at V and 5 bases at J; junction bases unmatched: 7. The germline V gene has CDR1 SQVTM and CDR2 ANQGSEA. The CDR3, as DNA: TGCAGCGTCCAGACAGGGGGTGGAACTGAAGCTTTCTTT. It codes for CSVQTGGGTEAFF. The whole variable domain, filled in from reference TRBV29-1 and TRBJ1-1, reads SAVISQKPSRDICQRGTSLTIQCQVDSQVTMMFWYRQQPGQSLTLIATANQGSEATYESGFVIDKFPISRPNLTFSTLTVSNMSPEDSSIYLCSVQTGGGTEAFFGQGTRLTVV.

This chain joins TRBV5-4 and TRBJ2-5; the match to TRBD2 covers 7 bases. Germline V gives CDR1 SGHNT, CDR2 YYREEE (reference sequence). V was clipped by 1 base and J by 5 bases; unmatched bases: 2. The CDR3 is 13 residues long. Written as DNA, the CDR3 is TGTGCCAGCAGCTTGACCGGGGGGGAGACCCAGTACTTC. Its protein product is CASSLTGGETQYF.

The chain employs TRBV2 and TRBJ2-1, with D tentatively TRBD1 (5 bases). CDR1 and CDR2 from the germline V gene are SNHLY and FYNNEI. The V and J ends lost 7 bases and 6 bases respectively, with 13 bases between them. The CDR3 spans 13 residues. The CDR3 region is CASTPRQPNEQFF. DNA of the CDR3: TGTGCCAGCACCCCCCGACAGCCCAATGAGCAGTTCTTC.

The J gene is TRBJ1-5, the V gene TRBV19; D may be TRBD1 (6 bases). CDR1 and CDR2 (germline): LNHDA, SQIVND (reference sequence). The CDR3 is 16 amino acids. Trimming took 5 bases from V and 1 from J, leaving 15 bases between them. The CDR3: CASSLRQDVSNQPQHF. The CDR3 bases are TGTGCCAGTAGTCTAAGACAGGACGTAAGCAATCAGCCCCAGCATTTT.

The chain carries TRBV6-1 and TRBJ1-5; 7 bases match TRBD1. This CDR3 contains 15 residues. Per the germline V gene, CDR1 is MNHNS and CDR2 is SASEGT. V trimming: 3 bases; J trimming: 9 bases; junction bases outside the gene matches: 11. The CDR3 loop is CASSDLRQGITPQHF. The CDR3 bases are TGTGCCAGCAGTGACCTCCGACAGGGAATAACGCCCCAGCATTTT.

This chain joins TRBV28 and TRBJ1-5; D is perhaps TRBD1 (5 bases). Germline lookup yields CDR1 MDHEN and CDR2 SYDVKM. This CDR3 is built from 14 residues. V dropped 6 bases and J dropped 4 bases, with 13 bases sitting between them. The CDR3 loop reads CASSPTGRNQPQHF. The CDR3 coding sequence is TGTGCCAGCAGCCCCACAGGACGTAATCAGCCCCAGCATTTT.

This chain joins TRBV5-8 and TRBJ2-7; 8 positions agree with TRBD2. Germline CDR1 is SGHTS and CDR2 is YDEGEE. CDR3 length: 15 residues. After removal of 1 base from V and 4 bases from J, the junction contained 7 bases not matched to a gene. CDR3 DNA sequence: TGTGCCAGCAGCTTGTCGGGGGGGAATCGGTACGAGCAGTACTTC. Protein sequence: CASSLSGGNRYEQYF.

The chain couples TRBV27 to TRBJ1-1, with D perhaps matching TRBD1 (5 bases). Germline CDR1 MNHEY, CDR2 SMNVEV (reference sequence). The CDR3 has 14 amino acids. V was trimmed by 3 bases and J by 4 bases, leaving 12 bases between them. CDR3 sequence: CASSFREGPTEAFF. The CDR3, as DNA: TGTGCCAGCAGTTTCAGGGAGGGGCCCACTGAAGCTTTCTTT.

J is TRBJ1-1 and V is TRBV19; 9 nucleotides agree with TRBD1. From germline, CDR1 is LNHDA and CDR2 SQIVND (reference sequence). The length of the CDR3 is 13 residues. The junction had 4 bases not matched to a gene; V was cut back by 6 bases and J by 5 bases. In DNA form, the CDR3 reads TGTGCCAGTAGAGGACAGGGGTGGACTGAAGCTTTCTTT. It encodes CASRGQGWTEAFF.

V gene TRBV5-5 combines with J gene TRBJ2-7; TRBD1 aligns across 9 bases. Trimming removed 3 bases from V and 6 bases from J; junction bases left unmatched: 7. The CDR3 covers 14 residues. Germline V gene lookup returns CDR1 SGHKS and CDR2 YYEKEE (reference sequence). For the CDR3, the DNA is TGTGCCAGCAGCTGGGGGACAGGGTCGATCGAGCAGTACTTC. Translated: CASSWGTGSIEQYF.

The rearrangement joins TRBV19 to TRBJ2-1, with a weak D call TRBD1 (5 bases). Germline lookup yields CDR1 LNHDA and CDR2 SQIVND (reference sequence). V lost 4 bases and J 8 bases, leaving 21 bases between the germline ends. The CDR3 has 16 amino acids. The CDR3 DNA is TGTGCCAGTAGTACCCAGAGGCAGGGCAAAGGGGATGAGCAGTTCTTC. As protein: CASSTQRQGKGDEQFF.

The J gene is TRBJ1-2, the V gene TRBV14, with D possibly TRBD1 on 5 matching bases. Germline CDR1 SGHDN, CDR2 FVKESK. The CDR3 runs to 13 residues. V dropped 2 bases and J dropped 5 bases, with 9 bases sitting between them. DNA of the CDR3: TGTGCCAGCAGCCAAACGACAGAGTATGGCTACACCTTC. Its translation is CASSQTTEYGYTF.

The V gene is TRBV19, the J gene TRBJ1-5, with 7 bases lining up with TRBD1. The V gene's germline CDR1 is LNHDA and CDR2 SQIVND (reference sequence). J gave up 5 bases and V 5 bases, and 9 bases lay outside the gene matches. The CDR3 is made up of 15 amino acids. The DNA of the CDR3 is TGTGCCAGTAGTCCGGGAGGGGGCCGTGATCAGCCCCAGCATTTT. This codes for CASSPGGGRDQPQHF.

This clone was seen more than once but under ten times. V and J are TRBV28 and TRBJ1-6, with 7 bases that match TRBD1. Germline V gene data show CDR1 as MDHEN and CDR2 as SYDVKM. The CDR3 runs 16 residues. V shed 6 bases, J shed 9 bases, and the junction held 14 bases outside the gene matches. CDR3 amino acids: CASSSPDRAYGSPLHF. CDR3 bases: TGTGCCAGCAGCTCCCCCGACAGGGCGTATGGTTCACCCCTCCACTTT.

This chain uses TRBV7-9 with TRBJ1-4; 9 positions match TRBD1. With 3 bases clipped from V and 8 bases from J, the junction kept 7 bases outside the gene matches. Germline CDR1 and CDR2: SEHNR and FQNEAQ (reference sequence). This CDR3 region has 15 residues. The CDR3 region has the DNA TGTGCCAGCAGCTTCTTGGGGACAGGGCCAGAAAAACTGTTTTTT. Amino acids: CASSFLGTGPEKLFF.

This clone was picked up a small number of times. The chain uses TRBV6-1 and TRBJ1-5, with TRBD1 matching over 7 bases. Germline V gene sequence: CDR1 MNHNS, CDR2 SASEGT. V was clipped by 1 base and J by 2 bases; unmatched bases: 5. The CDR3 is 16 residues long. The CDR3 reads CASSEGETGRNQPQHF. The CDR3 coding sequence is TGTGCCAGCAGTGAAGGGGAGACAGGGCGCAATCAGCCCCAGCATTTT.

The rearrangement joins TRBV5-1 to TRBJ2-2; TRBD2 matches 7 bases. This CDR3 spans 16 amino acids. Germline CDR1 reads SGHRS; CDR2 reads YFSETQ. V gave up 1 base and J gave up 2 bases; unmatched junction bases: 5. The chain's CDR3 is CASSLIRGSNTGELFF. DNA of the CDR3: TGCGCCAGCAGCTTGATTCGCGGGAGCAACACCGGGGAGCTGTTTTTT. Full variable domain (remainder filled in from reference TRBV5-1 and TRBJ2-2): KAGVTQTPRYLIKTRGQQVTLSCSPISGHRSVSWYQQTPGQGLQFLFEYFSETQRNKGNFPGRFSGRQFSNSRSEMNVSTLELGDSALYLCASSLIRGSNTGELFFGEGSRLTVL.

This chain joins TRBV6-5 and TRBJ2-7; tentative D call: TRBD2 (6 bases). Germline CDR1 reads MNHEY; CDR2 reads SVGAGI. The CDR3 extends over 15 amino acids. Deletions cut 0 bases from V and 2 bases from J, with 11 bases between. The CDR3 nucleotides read TGTGCCAGCAGTTACTCTCGGGGGAGGACCTACGAGCAGTACTTC. As protein: CASSYSRGRTYEQYF.

This chain uses TRBV5-1 with TRBJ2-2; D gene uncertain. The V gene's germline CDR1 is SGHRS and CDR2 YFSETQ. The CDR3 loop spans 13 amino acids. Trimming removed 4 bases from V and 1 base from J, with 5 bases in between. CDR3 DNA sequence: TGCGCCAGCAGCCAAAAGAACACCGGGGAGCTGTTTTTT. It is translated as CASSQKNTGELFF.

The chain couples TRBV11-3 to TRBJ1-1; the D is unclear. CDR3 length equals 14 residues. Trimming took 5 bases from V and 5 from J, leaving 15 bases between them. Germline CDR1 reads SGHNT; CDR2 reads YENEEA. CDR3 sequence: CASSPGGVRTEAFF. The DNA of the CDR3 is TGTGCCAGCAGCCCGGGCGGGGTAAGGACTGAAGCTTTCTTT.

The chain uses TRBV7-6 and TRBJ1-4; weak D call: TRBD1 (6 bases). V shed 3 bases and J shed 6 bases, with 29 bases lying between them. Germline CDR1 reads SGHVS; CDR2 reads FNYEAQ. This CDR3 is built from 20 residues. CDR3 bases: TGTGCCAGCAGCTTGGGCCAGAACAGGGCTGGGGCAGGTAGTTATGAAAAACTGTTTTTT. This codes for CASSLGQNRAGAGSYEKLFF. Looking up the rest from reference TRBV7-6 and TRBJ1-4 gives the full variable domain: GAGVSQSPRYKVTKRGQDVALRCDPISGHVSLYWYRQALGQGPEFLTYFNYEAQQDKSGLPNDRFSAERPEGSISTLTIQRTEQRDSAMYRCASSLGQNRAGAGSYEKLFFGSGTQLSVL.